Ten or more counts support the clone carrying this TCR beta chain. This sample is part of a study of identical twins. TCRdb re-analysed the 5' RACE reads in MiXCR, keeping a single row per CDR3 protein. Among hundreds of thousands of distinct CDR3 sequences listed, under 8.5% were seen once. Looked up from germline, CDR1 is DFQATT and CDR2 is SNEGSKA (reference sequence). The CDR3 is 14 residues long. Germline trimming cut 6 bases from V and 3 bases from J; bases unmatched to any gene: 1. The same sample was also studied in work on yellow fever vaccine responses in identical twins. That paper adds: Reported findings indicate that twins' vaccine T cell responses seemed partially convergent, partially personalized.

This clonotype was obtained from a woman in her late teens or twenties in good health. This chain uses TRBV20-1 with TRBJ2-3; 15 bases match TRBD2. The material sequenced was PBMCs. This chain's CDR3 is CSAGTSGGTDTQYF. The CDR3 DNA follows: TGCAGTGCAGGGACTAGCGGGGGGACAGATACGCAGTATTTT.